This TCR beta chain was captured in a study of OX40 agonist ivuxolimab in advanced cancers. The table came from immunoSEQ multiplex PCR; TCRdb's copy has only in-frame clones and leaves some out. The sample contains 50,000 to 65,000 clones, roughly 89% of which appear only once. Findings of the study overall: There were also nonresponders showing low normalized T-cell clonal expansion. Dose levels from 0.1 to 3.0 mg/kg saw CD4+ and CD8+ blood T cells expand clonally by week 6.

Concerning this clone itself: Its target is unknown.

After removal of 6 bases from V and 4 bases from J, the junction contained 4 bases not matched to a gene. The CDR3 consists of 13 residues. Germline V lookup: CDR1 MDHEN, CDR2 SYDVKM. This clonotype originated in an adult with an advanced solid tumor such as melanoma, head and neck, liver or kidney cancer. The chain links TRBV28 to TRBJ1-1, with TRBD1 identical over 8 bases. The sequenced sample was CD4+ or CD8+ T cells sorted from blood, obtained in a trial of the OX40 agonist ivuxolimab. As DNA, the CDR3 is TGTGCCAGCAGACGTACAGGGGGCACTGAAGCTTTCTTT. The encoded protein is CASRRTGGTEAFF.